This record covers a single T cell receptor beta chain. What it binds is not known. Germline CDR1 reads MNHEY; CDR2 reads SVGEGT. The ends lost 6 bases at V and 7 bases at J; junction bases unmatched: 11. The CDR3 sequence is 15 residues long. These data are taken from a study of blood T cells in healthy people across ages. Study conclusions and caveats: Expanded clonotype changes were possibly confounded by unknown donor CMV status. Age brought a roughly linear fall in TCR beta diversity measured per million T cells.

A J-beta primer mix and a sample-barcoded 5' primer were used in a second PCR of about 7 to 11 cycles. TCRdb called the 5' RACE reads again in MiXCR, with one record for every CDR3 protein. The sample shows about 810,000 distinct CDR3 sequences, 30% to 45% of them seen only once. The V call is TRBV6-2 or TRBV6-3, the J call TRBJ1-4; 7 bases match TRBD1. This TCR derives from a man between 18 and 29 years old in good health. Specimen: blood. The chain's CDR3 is CASSANRGTVEKLFF. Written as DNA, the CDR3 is TGTGCCAGCAGCGCCAACAGGGGAACAGTTGAAAAACTGTTTTTT.